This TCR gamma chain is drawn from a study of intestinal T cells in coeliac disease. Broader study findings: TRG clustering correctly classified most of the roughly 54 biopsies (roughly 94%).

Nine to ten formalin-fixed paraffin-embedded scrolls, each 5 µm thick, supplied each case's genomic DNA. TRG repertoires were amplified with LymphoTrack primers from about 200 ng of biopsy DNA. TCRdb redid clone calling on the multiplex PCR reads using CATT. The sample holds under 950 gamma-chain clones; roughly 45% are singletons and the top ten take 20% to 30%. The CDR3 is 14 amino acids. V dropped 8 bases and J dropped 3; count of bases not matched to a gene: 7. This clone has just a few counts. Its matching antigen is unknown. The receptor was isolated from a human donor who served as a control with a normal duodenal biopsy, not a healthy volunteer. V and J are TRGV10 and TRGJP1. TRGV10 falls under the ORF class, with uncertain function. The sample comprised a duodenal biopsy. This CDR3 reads CAAWDAPTGWFKIF. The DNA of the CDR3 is TGTGCTGCGTGGGACGCACCCACTGGTTGGTTCAAGATATTT.